This TCR beta chain is from a study of beta chain features in type 1 diabetes. TCRB transcripts that were expressed got sequenced, as all of the isolated RNA had been reverse transcribed. Here immunoSEQ multiplex PCR was the method, and the copy in TCRdb shows in-frame clones only, minus some. Altogether about 900,000 clones are present, about a sixth being singletons, with the ten largest covering 0.02% to 0.03%. This clone was counted only a few times. V gave up 0 bases and J gave up 4 bases, with 8 bases separating them. The germline V gene has CDR1 SGHRS and CDR2 YFSETQ. CDR3 size: 14 residues. The chain employs TRBV5-1 and TRBJ2-4, with D tentatively TRBD1 (6 bases). This receptor was obtained from a woman younger than 35 in good health. The specimen sequenced was naive CD4+ T cells from blood. CDR3 coding DNA: TGCGCCAGCAGCTTGGGGACAGATAAAAACATTCAGTACTTC. Residues: CASSLGTDKNIQYF.